Shown below are 19 T cell receptor beta chains from a single sample sequenced in a study of shared clonotypes between healthy human individuals (dated by TCRdb to the early 2020s). Receptors were amplified or captured by the immunoSEQ multiplex PCR assay. The table was pulled from immuneACCESS by TCRdb, which kept in-frame rearrangements only. Such tables lose some clones; where checked, under half of the loss comes from unresolved V genes, and the rest has no known cause. The sample has 2,500,000 or so clones on record, 80% to 95% of them singletons. The top ten clonotypes cover about 0.36% of the sample. The sequenced sample consisted of naive CD4+ T cells from PBMCs. What the cell subset or site label conveys for this sample: CD45RA+ positively selected. The receptors derive from a man younger than 30 in good health. Some clones in this sample may be carry-over from other donors' samples.

This chain connects TRBV2 to TRBJ2-6, with D possibly called TRBD1 or TRBD2 (6 bases each). V lost 3 bases, J lost 2 bases, and 11 bases lay in between. This CDR3 is built from 16 residues. Germline assignment: CDR1 SNHLY and CDR2 FYNNEI. The CDR3 protein is CASSDTGAAGANVLTF. CDR3 sequence (DNA): TGTGCCAGCAGTGATACGGGGGCGGCTGGGGCCAACGTCCTGACTTTC.

V usage is TRBV5-1 and J usage is TRBJ1-3, with no clear D. This CDR3 is 15 amino acids long. V lost 0 bases, J lost 0 bases, and 7 bases lay in between. CDR1 is SGHRS, CDR2 YFSETQ, per germline. The CDR3 loop reads CASSLGETSGNTIYF. As DNA, the CDR3 is TGCGCCAGCAGCTTGGGAGAGACCTCTGGAAACACCATATATTTT.

The chain combines TRBV6-5 with TRBJ1-1, with D possibly matching TRBD1 (6 bases). The CDR3 length is 11 residues. CDR1 MNHEY and CDR2 SVGAGI come from the germline V gene. V lost 6 bases and J 10 bases, leaving 12 bases between the germline ends. CDR3 protein: CASRETGRAFF. As DNA, the CDR3 is TGTGCCAGCAGGGAAACAGGGCGAGCTTTCTTT.

The chain carries TRBV27 and TRBJ2-7; 8 nucleotides align to TRBD2. V shed 5 bases, J shed 0 bases, and the junction held 9 bases outside the gene matches. This CDR3 region has 16 residues. Germline V gives CDR1 MNHEY, CDR2 SMNVEV (reference sequence). The CDR3 sequence is CASSGLAGYSSYEQYF. Here the CDR3 DNA reads TGTGCCAGCAGTGGTCTAGCGGGTTACAGCTCCTACGAGCAGTACTTC.

This clone was recorded once. The V gene is TRBV5-4, the J gene TRBJ2-7, with a weak D call TRBD2 (6 bases). CDR3 length: 15 residues. The germline V gene encodes CDR1 SGHNT and CDR2 YYREEE (reference sequence). Trimming cost V 0 bases and J 3 bases, with 13 bases left between them. For the CDR3, the DNA is TGTGCCAGCAGCTTGGATAGCGGAACGGTCTACGAGCAGTACTTC. Protein: CASSLDSGTVYEQYF.

The V gene is TRBV13, the J gene TRBJ2-6, with a tentative D call TRBD2 (5 bases). The ends were cut back, 7 bases at V and 2 bases at J, with 9 bases in the middle. This CDR3 has 14 amino acids. Germline-derived CDR1 and CDR2 are PRHDT and FYEKMQ (reference sequence). The CDR3 here is CASTPRAGANVLTF. CDR3 DNA: TGTGCCAGCACCCCGAGGGCTGGGGCCAACGTCCTGACTTTC.

The rearrangement links TRBV4-1 to TRBJ2-5; 7 bases agree with TRBD1. Per germline, CDR1 MGHRA and CDR2 YSYEKL. Unmatched junction bases numbered 15, after V lost 3 bases and J lost 5 bases. The CDR3 spans 17 residues. The chain's CDR3 is CASSQISDRALGETQYF. The CDR3 DNA reads as TGCGCCAGCAGCCAGATATCAGACAGGGCGCTGGGGGAGACCCAGTACTTC.

The rearrangement joins TRBV7-9 to TRBJ1-3; D gene unclear. Trimming left V 0 bases short and J 2 bases short, with 5 bases between. Germline V CDR1 and CDR2: SEHNR, FQNEAQ (reference sequence). The CDR3 is 14 amino acids. The CDR3 DNA is TGTGCCAGCAGCTTAGCGACGGCTGGAAACACCATATATTTT. Translating it yields CASSLATAGNTIYF. The whole variable domain, remainder taken from reference TRBV7-9 and TRBJ1-3, is DTGVSQNPRHKITKRGQNVTFRCDPISEHNRLYWYRQTLGQGPEFLTYFQNEAQLEKSRLLSDRFSAERPKGSFSTLEIQRTEQGDSAMYLCASSLATAGNTIYFGEGSWLTVV.

The chain links TRBV15 to TRBJ2-3; 13 nucleotides agree with TRBD2. The CDR3 consists of 16 residues. Germline CDR1 LNHNV, CDR2 YYDKDF (reference sequence). Unmatched junction bases numbered 6, after V lost 5 bases and J lost 4 bases. The CDR3 protein is CATSRRTSGRPDTQYF. CDR3 coding DNA: TGTGCCACCAGCCGGCGGACTAGCGGGAGACCAGATACGCAGTATTTT. The full variable domain, rest sourced from reference TRBV15 and TRBJ2-3, is DAMVIQNPRYQVTQFGKPVTLSCSQTLNHNVMYWYQQKSSQAPKLLFHYYDKDFNNEADTPDNFQSRRPNTSFCFLDIRSPGLGDTAMYLCATSRRTSGRPDTQYFGPGTRLTVL.

This chain joins TRBV7-3 and TRBJ2-1, with D possibly being TRBD1 (6 bases). Germline V gives CDR1 SGHTA, CDR2 FQGTGA. The V and J ends lost 4 bases and 6 bases respectively, with 10 bases between them. The CDR3 runs 13 residues. CDR3 region: CASSSRDTNEQFF. The CDR3 DNA sequence: TGTGCCAGCAGCTCCCGGGACACCAATGAGCAGTTCTTC.

As to this clone: This sample includes further DNA sequences coding for the same CDR3. The rearrangement links TRBV28 to TRBJ2-1, with 13 bases lining up with TRBD2. J lost 7 bases, V lost 6 bases, and 6 bases had no gene match. Germline lookup yields CDR1 MDHEN and CDR2 SYDVKM. The CDR3 has 15 amino acids. This CDR3 reads CASSLLAGGLNEQFF. The CDR3, as DNA: TGTGCCAGCAGCCTACTAGCGGGAGGGTTGAATGAGCAGTTCTTC.

This clone was seen a single time. V gene TRBV9 combines with J gene TRBJ2-3; 8 bases agree with TRBD2. Germline loops: CDR1 SGDLS, CDR2 YYNGEE. CDR3 length equals 14 residues. The trim removed 2 bases at V and 5 bases at J, leaving 4 bases unmatched. The DNA of the CDR3 is TGTGCCAGCAGCGTCGGACTAGCAGTAGATACGCAGTATTTT. It encodes CASSVGLAVDTQYF.

This chain links TRBV10-3 with TRBJ2-7, with 7 bases lining up with TRBD2. The CDR3 spans 15 residues. Trimming cost V 10 bases and J 3 bases; bases outside gene matches: 15. Germline CDR1 ENHRY, CDR2 SYGVKD. CDR3 amino acids: CATGGLLGTVYEQYF. The CDR3 DNA reads as TGTGCCACCGGGGGACTACTAGGGACCGTCTACGAGCAGTACTTC.

The V gene is TRBV28, the J gene TRBJ1-3; D is ambiguous. Per the germline V gene, CDR1 is MDHEN and CDR2 is SYDVKM. V gave up 7 bases and J gave up 9 bases, with 16 bases separating them. The CDR3 extends over 13 amino acids. The CDR3 DNA reads as TGTGCCAGCACCCTGGGAGAGGGTGGCACCATATATTTT. Protein sequence: CASTLGEGGTIYF. Combining the CDR3 with reference TRBV28 and TRBJ1-3 gives the whole variable domain DVKVTQSSRYLVKRTGEKVFLECVQDMDHENMFWYRQDPGLGLRLIYFSYDVKMKEKGDIPEGYSVSREKKERFSLILESASTNQTSMYLCASTLGEGGTIYFGEGSWLTVV.

The chain recombines TRBV9 with TRBJ2-5, with 10 bases aligning to TRBD1. The CDR3 totals 14 residues. Germline assignment: CDR1 SGDLS and CDR2 YYNGEE. V was pared by 7 bases and J by 5 bases, with 8 bases of the junction left unmatched. CDR3 in amino acids: CASATGGLGETQYF. Written as DNA, the CDR3 is TGTGCCAGCGCGACAGGGGGCTTAGGGGAGACCCAGTACTTC.

This sequence joins TRBV18 and TRBJ1-2; tentative D call: TRBD1 (5 bases). V lost 2 bases and J 13 bases, leaving 14 bases between the germline ends. The CDR3 has 12 amino acids. The V gene's germline CDR1 is KGHSH and CDR2 LQKENI. The CDR3 DNA is TGTGCCAGCTCACCAGGGGCTGGTTATGCCACCTTC. It specifies CASSPGAGYATF.

Of note for this clone: This sample also contains other DNA sequences that code for the same CDR3. The J gene is TRBJ2-1, the V gene TRBV18, with TRBD1 matching over 11 bases. From germline, CDR1 is KGHSH and CDR2 LQKENI. V shed 4 bases, J shed 4 bases, and the junction held 3 bases outside the gene matches. This CDR3 contains 15 residues. CDR3 sequence reads: CASSLGQGVYNEQFF. The CDR3 DNA reads as TGTGCCAGCTCACTGGGACAGGGGGTATACAATGAGCAGTTCTTC.

This CDR3 reads CASSGRGGSGQPQHF. The CDR3 DNA follows: TGTGCCAGCAGCGGAAGAGGGGGATCGGGGCAGCCCCAGCATTTT. The chain uses TRBV13 and TRBJ1-5; D may be TRBD1 (6 bases). With 5 bases removed from V and 7 bases from J, the gap between germline ends came to 18 bases. Per germline, CDR1 PRHDT and CDR2 FYEKMQ (reference sequence). The CDR3 extends over 15 amino acids.

The table lists this clone with a count of one. The chain joins TRBV14 to TRBJ2-1; 14 bases are shared with TRBD2. Germline V gene sequence: CDR1 SGHDN, CDR2 FVKESK. Trimming took 2 bases from V and 10 from J; bases not matched to a gene: 7. This CDR3 comprises 16 residues. CDR3: CASSQKGLAGVREQFF. As DNA, the CDR3 is TGTGCCAGCAGCCAAAAGGGACTAGCGGGAGTGAGGGAGCAGTTCTTC.